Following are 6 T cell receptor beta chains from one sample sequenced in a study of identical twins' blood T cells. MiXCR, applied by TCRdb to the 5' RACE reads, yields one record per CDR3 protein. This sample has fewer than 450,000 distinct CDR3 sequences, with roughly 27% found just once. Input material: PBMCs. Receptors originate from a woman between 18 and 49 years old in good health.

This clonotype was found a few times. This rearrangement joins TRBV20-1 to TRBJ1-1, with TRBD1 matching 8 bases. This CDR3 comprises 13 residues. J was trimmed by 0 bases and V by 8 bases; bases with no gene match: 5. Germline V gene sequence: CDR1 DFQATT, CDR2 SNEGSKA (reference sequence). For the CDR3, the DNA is TGCAGTCCCAGGACAGGGATGAACACTGAAGCTTTCTTT. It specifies CSPRTGMNTEAFF.

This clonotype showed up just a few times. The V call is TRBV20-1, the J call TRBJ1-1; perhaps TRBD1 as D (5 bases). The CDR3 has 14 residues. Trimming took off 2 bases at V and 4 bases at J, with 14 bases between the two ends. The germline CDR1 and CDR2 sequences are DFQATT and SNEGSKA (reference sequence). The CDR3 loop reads CSARNFVGGTEAFF. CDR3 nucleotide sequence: TGCAGTGCTAGAAATTTCGTGGGGGGCACTGAAGCTTTCTTT.

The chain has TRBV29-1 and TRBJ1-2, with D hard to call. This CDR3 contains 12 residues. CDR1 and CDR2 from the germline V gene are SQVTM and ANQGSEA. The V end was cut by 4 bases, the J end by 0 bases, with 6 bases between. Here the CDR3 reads CSVVLPNYGYTF. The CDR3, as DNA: TGCAGCGTTGTCCTACCTAACTATGGCTACACCTTC. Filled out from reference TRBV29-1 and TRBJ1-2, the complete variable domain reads SAVISQKPSRDICQRGTSLTIQCQVDSQVTMMFWYRQQPGQSLTLIATANQGSEATYESGFVIDKFPISRPNLTFSTLTVSNMSPEDSSIYLCSVVLPNYGYTFGSGTRLTVV.

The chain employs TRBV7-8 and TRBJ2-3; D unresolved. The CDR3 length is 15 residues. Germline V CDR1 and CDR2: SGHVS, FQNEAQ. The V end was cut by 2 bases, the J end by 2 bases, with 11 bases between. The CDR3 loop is CASSLLGHPTDTQYF. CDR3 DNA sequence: TGTGCCAGCAGCTTACTTGGCCACCCCACAGATACGCAGTATTTT.

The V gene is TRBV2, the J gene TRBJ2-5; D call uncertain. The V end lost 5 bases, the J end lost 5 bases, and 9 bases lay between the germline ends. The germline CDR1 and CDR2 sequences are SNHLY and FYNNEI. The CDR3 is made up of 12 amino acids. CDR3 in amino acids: CASSTKGETQYF. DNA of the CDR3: TGTGCCAGCAGTACAAAAGGGGAGACCCAGTACTTC.

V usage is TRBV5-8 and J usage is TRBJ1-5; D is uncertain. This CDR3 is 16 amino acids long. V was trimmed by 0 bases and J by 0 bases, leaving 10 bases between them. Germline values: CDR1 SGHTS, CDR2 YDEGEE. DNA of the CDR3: TGTGCCAGCAGCTTGGGGCATGGGTTTAGCAATCAGCCCCAGCATTTT. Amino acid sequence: CASSLGHGFSNQPQHF.